The clone carrying this T cell receptor beta chain was detected many times. Its cognate antigen is unknown. This record comes from a study of CD8 T cells in ankylosing spondylitis. The study, taken as a whole, reports: Typical of ankylosing spondylitis blood, it appeared, was a TCR beta motif of fewer than 10 highly homologous variants. In synovial fluid and blood from reactive arthritis, some motif variants were previously reported.

The authors made TCR beta libraries by quantitative 5'-RACE with molecular barcodes. TCRdb re-called the 5' RACE reads with MiXCR, one entry per CDR3 protein. This table has 300,000 to 350,000 distinct CDR3 sequences, less than 25% appearing once. Germline V gene sequence: CDR1 MNHEY, CDR2 SVGAGI. The CDR3 runs 17 residues. The V end was cut by 2 bases, the J end by 3 bases, with 19 bases between. The sequence was collected from a female donor with ankylosing spondylitis or in good health (not recorded which). The V and J genes are TRBV6-5 and TRBJ1-1; possible D gene TRBD1, 5 bases. The sequenced sample was blood, either unsorted or a sorted T cell fraction (not recorded which). CDR3 sequence reads: CASSYVGAGRGHTEAFF. CDR3 DNA sequence: TGTGCCAGCAGTTACGTCGGGGCAGGGAGAGGTCACACTGAAGCTTTCTTT.